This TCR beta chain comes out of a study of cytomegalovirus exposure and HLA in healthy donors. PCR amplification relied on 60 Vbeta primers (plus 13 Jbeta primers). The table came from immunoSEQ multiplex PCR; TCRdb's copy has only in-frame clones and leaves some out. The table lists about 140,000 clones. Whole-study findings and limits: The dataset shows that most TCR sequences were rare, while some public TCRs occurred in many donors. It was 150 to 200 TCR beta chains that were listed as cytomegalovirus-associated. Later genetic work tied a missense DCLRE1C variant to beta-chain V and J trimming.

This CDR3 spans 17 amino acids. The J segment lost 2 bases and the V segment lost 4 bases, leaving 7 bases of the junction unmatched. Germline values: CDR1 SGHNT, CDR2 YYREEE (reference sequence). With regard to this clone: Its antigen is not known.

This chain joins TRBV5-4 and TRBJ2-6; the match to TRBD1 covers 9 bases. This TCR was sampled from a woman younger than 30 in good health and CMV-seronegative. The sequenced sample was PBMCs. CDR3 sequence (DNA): TGTGCCAGCAGCACCCAGGACAGGGGTGCTGGGGCCAACGTCCTGACTTTC. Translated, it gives CASSTQDRGAGANVLTF.